This T cell receptor beta chain was captured by sequencing in a study of T cells expressing NK-cell markers. Study in general: Sorted CD3+CD56+NKG2C+, CD3+CD56+NKG2C- and CD3+CD56-NKG2C+ T-cell subsets were beta-chain profiled. Seven of the eight sequenced donors were classified as HCMV-seropositive, and one was classified as seronegative. Study-level points and caveats: About 1.0-7.5% of CD8+ T cells in six or seven donors belonged to dominant NKG2C+ clonotypes. Uncertainty persisted over the HCMV specificity of expanded NKG2C+ T cell clones.

TCRdb reprocessed the 5' RACE reads and keeps a single row for each CDR3 protein, giving no DNA. This sample contains hundreds of thousands of distinct CDR3 sequences. Germline V lookup: CDR1 SGHTA, CDR2 FQGNSA. The CDR3 runs to 14 residues. To note about this clonotype: Its antigen is unknown.

V and J are TRBV7-2 and TRBJ1-4. The TCR was taken from a woman between 18 and 70 years old in good health. Sequenced input: blood T cells: a sorted CD56 or NKG2C T cell subset, CD4+ or CD8+ T cells, or bulk PBMC T cells (not recorded which). CDR3 residues: CASSPTPTNEKLFF.